The 19 T cell receptor beta chains presented below share a single source sample, sequenced in a study of blood T cell repertoires in COVID-19. Sequencing was performed with immunoSEQ multiplex PCR; in TCRdb, only in-frame clones are kept and a portion is missing. The sample records 95,000 to 150,000 clones, around 78% being singletons. Material: peripheral blood. The receptors were gathered from a man aged 70 or older with acute or convalescent COVID-19.

J is TRBJ2-2 and V is TRBV19; the match to TRBD1 covers 8 bases. Germline V lookup: CDR1 LNHDA, CDR2 SQIVND (reference sequence). The CDR3 contains 15 residues. V lost 3 bases, J lost 7 bases, and 7 bases stayed unmatched. Here the CDR3 reads CASSIQGAGVGELFF. DNA of the CDR3: TGTGCCAGTAGTATCCAGGGGGCAGGGGTCGGGGAGCTGTTTTTT.

The table lists this clone with a count of one. The J gene is TRBJ1-3, the V gene TRBV21-1; TRBD1, as called in the table, went unchecked against the DNA. TRBV21-1 is a listed pseudogene. This CDR3 is built from 18 residues. The CDR3 bases are TGTGCCAGCAGCAAACCCCGCAGGGCAGGGGCGCGAGGAAACACCATATATTTT. Its translation is CASSKPRRAGARGNTIYF.

A few counts support this clone. The chain has TRBV19 and TRBJ1-5, with D perhaps TRBD1 (5 bases). There are 17 residues in the CDR3. Germline CDR1 and CDR2: LNHDA and SQIVND (reference sequence). Trimming took 4 bases from V and 0 from J, leaving 16 bases between them. CDR3 coding DNA: TGTGCCAGTAGTAACGGAGGGGTTCGAAATAGCAATCAGCCCCAGCATTTT. The encoded protein is CASSNGGVRNSNQPQHF.

The chain uses TRBV4-3 and TRBJ1-1; D perhaps matches TRBD1 (5 bases). V was pared by 0 bases and J by 4 bases, with 9 bases between. There are 14 residues in the CDR3. From germline, CDR1 is LGHNA and CDR2 YSLEER. The CDR3 sequence: CASSQDIRVTEAFF. The CDR3 DNA sequence: TGCGCCAGCAGCCAAGATATCAGGGTCACTGAAGCTTTCTTT.

The rearrangement links TRBV5-4 to TRBJ2-1; TRBD1 matches 8 bases. The junction had 8 bases not matched to a gene; V was cut back by 3 bases and J by 3 bases. The CDR3 has 16 residues. Per germline, CDR1 SGHNT and CDR2 YYREEE (reference sequence). CDR3 sequence (DNA): TGTGCCAGCAGCTGGACAGGGTTAGGATACTACAATGAGCAGTTCTTC. It yields the protein CASSWTGLGYYNEQFF. Using reference TRBV5-4 and TRBJ2-1 for the parts outside the CDR3, the full variable domain is ETGVTQSPTHLIKTRGQQVTLRCSSQSGHNTVSWYQQALGQGPQFIFQYYREEENGRGNFPPRFSGLQFPNYSSELNVNALELDDSALYLCASSWTGLGYYNEQFFGPGTRLTVL.

The chain combines TRBV13 with TRBJ2-7; maybe TRBD1 (6 bases). CDR3 length: 14 amino acids. Trimming took 4 bases from V and 7 from J, leaving 17 bases between them. Germline V gene lookup returns CDR1 PRHDT and CDR2 FYEKMQ (reference sequence). This CDR3 is CASSSDRKPGEQYF. The CDR3, as DNA: TGTGCCAGCAGCTCCGACAGGAAACCGGGGGAGCAGTACTTC.

The gene calls are TRBV4-3 and TRBJ2-1; D gene uncertain. The germline V gene encodes CDR1 LGHNA and CDR2 YSLEER. V was clipped by 0 bases and J by 2 bases, with 11 bases between them. The CDR3 runs to 16 residues. In DNA form, the CDR3 reads TGCGCCAGCAGCCAAGATATGCGCGGCGCCTACAATGAGCAGTTCTTC. It specifies CASSQDMRGAYNEQFF.

This clone was counted once. The gene calls are TRBV4-2 and TRBJ1-4; TRBD1 aligns across 7 bases. Germline trimming cut 0 bases from V and 7 bases from J; bases unmatched to any gene: 11. CDR1 is LGHNA, CDR2 YNFKEQ, per germline. The CDR3 loop spans 17 amino acids. The CDR3 reads CASSQDTGTAFGEKLFF. In nucleotides, the CDR3 is TGTGCCAGCAGCCAAGATACCGGGACAGCATTTGGTGAAAAACTGTTTTTT.

The rearrangement joins TRBV5-1 to TRBJ2-5; 14 nucleotides line up with TRBD2. Germline CDR1 is SGHRS and CDR2 is YFSETQ. The CDR3 loop spans 15 amino acids. After removal of 4 bases from V and 5 bases from J, the junction contained 4 bases not matched to a gene. The CDR3 DNA sequence: TGCGCCAGCAGCCCGGGACTAGCGGGGGCCGAGACCCAGTACTTC. It specifies CASSPGLAGAETQYF.

This chain joins TRBV5-1 and TRBJ1-2; 8 bases fit TRBD1. Looked up from germline, CDR1 is SGHRS and CDR2 is YFSETQ. Trimming took 3 bases from V and 8 from J; bases not matched to a gene: 12. The CDR3 extends over 15 amino acids. The DNA of the CDR3 is TGCGCCAGCAGCTATGGACAGGGCCTTCACCTCGGCTACACCTTC. This codes for CASSYGQGLHLGYTF.

This clone was observed a handful of times. This chain links TRBV18 with TRBJ2-2; possibly TRBD1 for D (5 bases). Germline V gene sequence: CDR1 KGHSH, CDR2 LQKENI. V dropped 2 bases and J dropped 4 bases, with 11 bases sitting between them. This CDR3 region has 15 residues. The DNA of the CDR3 is TGTGCCAGCTCACCATTAGGGGCAACCACCGGGGAGCTGTTTTTT. This codes for CASSPLGATTGELFF.

This clone was seen more than once but under ten times. The chain combines TRBV6-5 with TRBJ1-1, with a weak D call TRBD1 (6 bases). The CDR3 is 14 amino acids. CDR1 is MNHEY, CDR2 SVGAGI, per germline. Trimming cost V 5 bases and J 1 base, with 11 bases left between them. The CDR3: CASSLTGRNTEAFF. The CDR3 region has the DNA TGTGCCAGCAGTCTGACAGGAAGGAACACTGAAGCTTTCTTT.

V is TRBV6-6 and J is TRBJ2-2; 9 positions match TRBD1. This CDR3 is built from 16 residues. Germline V lookup: CDR1 MNHNY, CDR2 SVGAGI (reference sequence). The V and J ends lost 2 bases and 7 bases, in that order; junction bases with no gene match: 8. CDR3: CASSYAGQGRGGELFF. The CDR3 coding sequence is TGTGCCAGCAGTTACGCGGGACAGGGACGGGGCGGGGAGCTGTTTTTT.

The chain recombines TRBV18 with TRBJ2-7; D unresolved. The CDR3 runs 16 residues. With 2 bases removed from V and 3 bases from J, the gap between germline ends came to 17 bases. Germline V CDR1 and CDR2: KGHSH, LQKENI. This chain's CDR3 is CASSPFPERILYEQYF. The CDR3 DNA is TGTGCCAGCTCACCATTCCCGGAGAGAATCCTCTACGAGCAGTACTTC.

The V gene is TRBV6-1, the J gene TRBJ1-2; no clear D. V lost 0 bases and J lost 0, with 5 bases in between. Germline V lookup: CDR1 MNHNS, CDR2 SASEGT. The CDR3 covers 14 residues. This chain's CDR3 is CASSEAFANYGYTF. In nucleotides, the CDR3 is TGTGCCAGCAGTGAAGCCTTTGCTAACTATGGCTACACCTTC.

The chain has TRBV19 and TRBJ2-5, with 9 nucleotides matching TRBD1. The V segment lost 5 bases and the J segment 0 bases; nucleotides outside the gene matches: 4. There are 15 residues in the CDR3. Germline assignment: CDR1 LNHDA and CDR2 SQIVND (reference sequence). Here the CDR3 DNA reads TGTGCCAGTAGTGTACAGGGGGCGTACCAAGAGACCCAGTACTTC. Translated, it gives CASSVQGAYQETQYF.

This clone has just one count. The CDR3 coding sequence is TGTGCCAGTAGTGACCTTGCAGGGGGGTTCAATTCACCCCTCCACTTT. This encodes CASSDLAGGFNSPLHF. The chain carries TRBV19 and TRBJ1-6, with 7 bases matching TRBD1. Unmatched junction bases numbered 11, after V lost 5 bases and J lost 7 bases. There are 16 residues in the CDR3. CDR1 LNHDA and CDR2 SQIVND come from the germline V gene (reference sequence).

V usage is TRBV19 and J usage is TRBJ2-7; possible D gene TRBD2, 7 bases. The CDR3 extends over 15 amino acids. Germline CDR1 is LNHDA and CDR2 is SQIVND (reference sequence). Trimming cost V 3 bases and J 3 bases, with 15 bases left between them. This chain's CDR3 is CASSIEGGQGYEQYF. In DNA form, the CDR3 reads TGTGCCAGTAGTATTGAGGGGGGGCAGGGCTACGAGCAGTACTTC.

This chain joins TRBV2 and TRBJ1-2; 11 bases are a match to TRBD1. The CDR3 consists of 14 residues. Germline V CDR1 and CDR2: SNHLY, FYNNEI. J was trimmed by 7 bases and V by 5 bases; bases with no gene match: 6. CDR3 sequence: CASSPGTGGGGYTF. CDR3 DNA sequence: TGTGCCAGCAGTCCCGGGACAGGGGGAGGTGGCTACACCTTC.